The 11 T cell receptor beta chains below all came from one sample that was sequenced in a study of T cell responses to AZD1222 COVID-19 vaccine. Sequencing was performed with immunoSEQ multiplex PCR; in TCRdb, only in-frame clones are kept and a portion is missing. The table has about 170,000 clones, 80% to 90% seen once; the top ten hold around 6.9%. Sequences were derived from peripheral blood, sampled on day 0 of AZD1222 vaccination. These receptors were collected from an adult in good health.

This clone was seen only a few times. The J gene is TRBJ1-2, the V gene TRBV10-3; 8 bases line up with TRBD1. J lost 4 bases, V lost 6 bases, and 13 bases had no gene match. Germline CDR1 reads ENHRY; CDR2 reads SYGVKD. This CDR3 is 16 amino acids long. The CDR3 coding sequence is TGTGCCATCAGAAAACGACAGGGGATCTCTAGCTATGGCTACACCTTC. The encoded protein is CAIRKRQGISSYGYTF.

The chain links TRBV6-5 to TRBJ2-1; tentatively, D is TRBD1 (6 bases). Germline assignment: CDR1 MNHEY and CDR2 SVGAGI. There are 15 residues in the CDR3. V was clipped by 0 bases and J by 3 bases, with 9 bases between them. The CDR3 region has the DNA TGTGCCAGCAGTTACTCGGCAGGGGTCTACAATGAGCAGTTCTTC. This sequence encodes CASSYSAGVYNEQFF.

This chain connects TRBV18 to TRBJ1-4; 7 bases fit TRBD1. The CDR3 length is 17 residues. The germline V gene has CDR1 KGHSH and CDR2 LQKENI. Unmatched junction bases numbered 10, after V lost 3 bases and J lost 3 bases. The DNA of the CDR3 is TGTGCCAGCTCACCGTGGACAGGATCGGGGTCTAATGAAAAACTGTTTTTT. Residues: CASSPWTGSGSNEKLFF.

The V gene is TRBV28, the J gene TRBJ2-7; perhaps TRBD1 as D (6 bases). The CDR3 loop spans 12 amino acids. Germline-derived CDR1 and CDR2 are MDHEN and SYDVKM. Trimming removed 8 bases at V and 3 bases at J, with 11 bases between. The CDR3 sequence: CASGQPFYEQYF. CDR3 nucleotides: TGTGCCAGCGGACAGCCTTTCTACGAGCAGTACTTC.

V usage is TRBV25-1 and J usage is TRBJ1-5; TRBD1 might be the D (5 bases). This CDR3 spans 13 amino acids. Per the germline V gene, CDR1 is MGHDK and CDR2 is SYGVNS. Trimming left V 4 bases short and J 5 bases short, with 9 bases between. The CDR3 coding sequence is TGTGCCAGCAGTGTCACAGGAGATCAGCCCCAGCATTTT. Its protein is CASSVTGDQPQHF. Full variable domain (remainder filled in from reference TRBV25-1 and TRBJ1-5): EADIYQTPRYLVIGTGKKITLECSQTMGHDKMYWYQQDPGMELHLIHYSYGVNSTEKGDLSSESTVSRIRTEHFPLTLESARPSHTSQYLCASSVTGDQPQHFGDGTRLSIL.

The chain joins TRBV2 to TRBJ2-7; D might be TRBD1 (6 bases). Germline V gives CDR1 SNHLY, CDR2 FYNNEI. The CDR3 extends over 14 amino acids. V gave up 2 bases and J gave up 0 bases, with 8 bases separating them. Here the CDR3 reads CASSEQGSSYEQYV. The CDR3 nucleotides are TGTGCCAGCAGTGAACAGGGGAGCTCCTACGAGCAGTACGTC.

The chain is built from TRBV7-2 and TRBJ2-3, with TRBD1 matching 10 bases. The germline V gene encodes CDR1 SGHTA and CDR2 FQGNSA. J was trimmed by 5 bases and V by 5 bases; bases with no gene match: 4. This CDR3 contains 14 residues. CDR3 nucleotide sequence: TGTGCCAGCAGCACAGGACAGGGGGTAGATACGCAGTATTTT. Protein sequence: CASSTGQGVDTQYF. The whole variable domain, filled in from reference TRBV7-2 and TRBJ2-3, reads GAGVSQSPSNKVTEKGKDVELRCDPISGHTALYWYRQSLGQGLEFLIYFQGNSAPDKSGLPSDRFSAERTGGSVSTLTIQRTQQEDSAVYLCASSTGQGVDTQYFGPGTRLTVL.

This clone was counted only a few times. This sequence joins TRBV10-1 and TRBJ1-2; tentative D call: TRBD1 (6 bases). With 4 bases removed from V and 2 bases from J, the gap between germline ends came to 8 bases. CDR1 is WNHNN, CDR2 SYGVQD, per germline (reference sequence). This CDR3 is 13 amino acids long. The DNA of the CDR3 is TGCGCCAGCAGTGTCGACAGGAACTATGGCTACACCTTC. Translating it yields CASSVDRNYGYTF.

The chain has TRBV5-6 and TRBJ1-3; possibly TRBD1 for D (5 bases). V dropped 3 bases and J dropped 0 bases, with 10 bases sitting between them. The CDR3 has 15 residues. Per the germline V gene, CDR1 is SGHDT and CDR2 is YYEEEE. CDR3 amino acids: CASSSSGGSGNTIYF. Written as DNA, the CDR3 is TGTGCCAGCAGCTCTAGTGGGGGCTCTGGAAACACCATATATTTT.

The chain uses TRBV27 and TRBJ2-5; D might be TRBD1 (6 bases). CDR3 length: 15 residues. The germline V gene encodes CDR1 MNHEY and CDR2 SMNVEV (reference sequence). V lost 6 bases, J lost 0 bases, and 14 bases lay in between. The CDR3, as DNA: TGTGCCAGCAGAAGTCGAACAGGGTACCAAGAGACCCAGTACTTC. Its translation: CASRSRTGYQETQYF.

CDR3 in amino acids: CARLPGHEPPYNEQFF. DNA for the CDR3: TGCGCCCGGTTACCGGGACATGAACCCCCCTACAATGAGCAGTTCTTC. The chain combines TRBV23-1 with TRBJ2-1; D is perhaps TRBD1 (6 bases). TRBV23-1 is an open reading frame, and its role is uncertain. The germline V and J ends were trimmed by 11 bases and 2 bases, with 22 bases remaining between them. The length of the CDR3 is 16 residues.